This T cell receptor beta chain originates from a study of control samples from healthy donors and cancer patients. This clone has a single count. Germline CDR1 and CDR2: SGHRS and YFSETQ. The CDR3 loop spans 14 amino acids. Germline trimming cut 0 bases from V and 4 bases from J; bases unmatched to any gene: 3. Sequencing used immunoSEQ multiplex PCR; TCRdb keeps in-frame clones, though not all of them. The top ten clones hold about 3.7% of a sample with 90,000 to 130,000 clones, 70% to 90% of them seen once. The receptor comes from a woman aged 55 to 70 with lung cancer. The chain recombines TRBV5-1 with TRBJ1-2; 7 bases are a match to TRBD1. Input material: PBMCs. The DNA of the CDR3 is TGCGCCAGCAGCTTGGACTCAGGGGGCTATGGCTACACCTTC. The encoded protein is CASSLDSGGYGYTF.